This is a list of T cell receptor beta chains from one sample in a study of graft-versus-host responses after intestinal transplantation. No antigen has been identified for these receptors. TCRdb's table, derived via immunoSEQ multiplex PCR, lists solely in-frame clones and lacks some. The profile shows approximately 90,000 clones, 88% of them singletons. Sample: unstimulated CD4+ T cells sorted from spleen or lymph node cells, taken before transplant. These receptors were obtained from a human donor who was the organ donor for an intestinal transplant. The CDR3 runs from the conserved cysteine through the conserved F or W. A D gene is named only where the DNA matches it firmly. Clone size is given for some rows only: seen once, a few or many times, or a class if the clone is expanded.

j_gene | v_gene | abundance | d_gene | CDR3nt | CDR3aa
TRBJ1-3 | TRBV7-9 | once | NA | TGTGCCAGCAGCTCGGACAGCTATGGAAACACCATATATTTT | CASSSDSYGNTIYF
TRBJ2-1 | TRBV29-1 | NA | TRBD2 | TGCAGCGTTGCGAACCTAGCGGGAGCGCGGGATGAGCAGTTCTTC | CSVANLAGARDEQFF
TRBJ1-1 | TRBV11-2 | NA | NA | TGTGCCAGCAGCTACCGGCCGGGACATCTTGCTGAAGCTTTCTTT | CASSYRPGHLAEAFF
TRBJ1-4 | TRBV5-1 | NA | NA | TGCGCCAGCAGCCTTGGGGCAGAGAATGAAAAACTGTTTTTT | CASSLGAENEKLFF
TRBJ1-2 | TRBV6-1 | NA | TRBD1 | TGTGCCAGCTGGAGGGGGCAAGGAGGCTACACCTTC | CASWRGQGGYTF
TRBJ2-2 | TRBV6-4 | NA | TRBD2 | TGTGCCAGCAGACCTACTAGCGGGTTCGCCGGGGAGCTGTTTTTT | CASRPTSGFAGELFF
TRBJ2-7 | TRBV5-1 | NA | NA | TGCGCCAGCAGCTTGGGTCCAGGGATGAACGAGCAGTACTTC | CASSLGPGMNEQYF
TRBJ2-2 | TRBV5-4 | once | NA | TGTGCCAGCAGCTACAAAACAGGGCCCGGGGAGCTGTTTTTT | CASSYKTGPGELFF
TRBJ2-5 | TRBV20-1 | NA | NA | TGCAGTGCTACTAGGTCAGAGACCCAGTACTTC | CSATRSETQYF
TRBJ1-3 | TRBV7-9 | NA | NA | TGTGCCAGCACCCCACAGGGTATATCTGGAAACACCATATATTTT | CASTPQGISGNTIYF
TRBJ2-5 | TRBV4-1 | NA | NA | TGCGCCAGCAGCCAAACCCCTGGGGGCGGGTTGGAGACCCAGTACTTC | CASSQTPGGGLETQYF
TRBJ2-7 | TRBV7-2 | NA | TRBD1 | TGTGCCAGCAGCTACCGGGACAGGGCCTACGAGCAGTACTTC | CASSYRDRAYEQYF
TRBJ2-1 | TRBV28 | NA | NA | TGTGCCAGCAGTTCCGGCACGTCGGGGGGCGATGAGCAGTTCTTC | CASSSGTSGGDEQFF
TRBJ2-1 | TRBV27 | NA | NA | TGTGCCAGCAGTCGGGGAAACACCAATGAGCAGTTCTTC | CASSRGNTNEQFF
TRBJ2-7 | TRBV5-4 | NA | NA | TGTGCCAGCAGCTCCAAATCCTCCTACGAGCAGTACTTC | CASSSKSSYEQYF
TRBJ2-5 | TRBV11-2 | NA | TRBD2 | TGTGCCAGCACCTACCTCGGGACTAGCGGGAGGGTGGAGACCCAGTACTTC | CASTYLGTSGRVETQYF
TRBJ1-1 | TRBV29-1 | few | NA | TGCAGCGTTGAGAGGGACACACGGACTGAAGCTTTCTTT | CSVERDTRTEAFF
TRBJ2-3 | TRBV7-2 | once | NA | TGTGCCAGCAGCTTAGGAGGGCCAGATACGCAGTATTTT | CASSLGGPDTQYF
TRBJ2-7 | TRBV20-1 | NA | NA | TGCAGTGCTAGTGGGGCCGCCGAGCAGTACTTC | CSASGAAEQYF
TRBJ1-2 | TRBV28 | NA | NA | TGTGCCAGCAGTTTACCGGGGTTCTATGGCTACACCTTC | CASSLPGFYGYTF
TRBJ2-3 | TRBV6-5 | few | NA | TGTGCCAGCACCTTCTCCGGTGGTCCTGGAGATACGCAGTATTTT | CASTFSGGPGDTQYF
TRBJ2-3 | TRBV9 | NA | TRBD2 | TGTGCCAGCAGCGTCAGCGGGACCTATCTAAATACGCAGTATTTT | CASSVSGTYLNTQYF
TRBJ1-2 | TRBV5-1 | few | TRBD1 | TGCGCCAGCAGCACCGGGGGACAGGTGGACTACACCTTC | CASSTGGQVDYTF
TRBJ1-1 | TRBV5-4 | NA | NA | TGTGCCAGCAGCTTGGCCGTAGAGGGAGGCACTGAAGCTTTCTTT | CASSLAVEGGTEAFF
TRBJ2-2 | TRBV7-6 | NA | TRBD1 | TGTGCCAGCAGCCCTGGGGTCAGGGGGCGCGTGAACACCGGGGAGCTGTTTTTT | CASSPGVRGRVNTGELFF
TRBJ2-3 | TRBV5-1 | NA | NA | TGCGCCAGCAGCCCGGGACTTAAACTAGATACGCAGTATTTT | CASSPGLKLDTQYF
TRBJ1-1 | TRBV27 | NA | NA | TGTGCCAGCAGCCCGTGGGGGGAGAGGACTGAAGCTTTCTTT | CASSPWGERTEAFF
TRBJ2-3 | TRBV10-1 | NA | TRBD2 | TGCGCCAGGACCAGACTAGCGGGGGACCAGGGGGACACAGATACGCAGTATTTT | CARTRLAGDQGDTDTQYF
TRBJ2-1 | TRBV7-9 | NA | TRBD2 | TGTGCCAGCAGCAAGCTTAGCGGGGGGGCCCAGAATAATGAGCAGTTCTTC | CASSKLSGGAQNNEQFF
TRBJ2-2 | TRBV29-1 | NA | TRBD2 | TGCAGCTCTGTGGGAGCGGGAACCGGGGAGCTGTTTTTT | CSSVGAGTGELFF
TRBJ2-2 | TRBV9 | NA | NA | TGTGCCAGCAGCGCCAGCCAGGGGTCCGGGGAGCTGTTTTTT | CASSASQGSGELFF
TRBJ1-5 | TRBV27 | NA | TRBD1 | TGTGCCAGCAGCTACGTCTGGGACAGTAGCAATCAGCCCCAGCATTTT | CASSYVWDSSNQPQHF
TRBJ1-1 | TRBV2 | NA | NA | TGTGCCAGCAGTGAATGGGACACCAACACTGAAGCTTTCTTT | CASSEWDTNTEAFF
TRBJ2-1 | TRBV2 | NA | TRBD2 | TGTGCCAGTAGGAGCGGGGGGCGCGATGAGCAGTTCTTC | CASRSGGRDEQFF
TRBJ2-5 | TRBV5-6 | NA | NA | TGTGCCAGCAGCCGACAACTGATACAAGAGACCCAGTACTTC | CASSRQLIQETQYF
TRBJ2-7 | TRBV7-2 | NA | TRBD2 | TGCGCTTGCCGGAGCGGGAACTCCTACGAGCAGTACTTC | CACRSGNSYEQYF
TRBJ1-1 | TRBV9 | NA | TRBD1 | TGTGCCAGCAGCGTCTCCTTAGGACAGGGAACGAACACTGAAGCTTTCTTT | CASSVSLGQGTNTEAFF
TRBJ2-5 | TRBV4-1 | NA | NA | TGCGCCAGCAGCCGCGGGGAAGGGGGGGTGGAGACCCAGTACTTC | CASSRGEGGVETQYF
TRBJ1-2 | TRBV11-2 | NA | NA | TGTGCCAGCAGCTTAGTCAGGGGCTATGGCTACACCTTC | CASSLVRGYGYTF
TRBJ1-3 | TRBV9 | NA | NA | TGTGCCAGCAGCGTACTATCCCCCCCAGGAAACACCATATATTTT | CASSVLSPPGNTIYF
TRBJ2-3 | TRBV11-3 | NA | NA | TGTGCCAGCAGCTTCTCCTCCACAGATACGCAGTATTTT | CASSFSSTDTQYF
TRBJ1-1 | TRBV18 | NA | NA | TGTGCCAGCTCACCACCGCGGGCGAGAATGAACACTGAAGCTTTCTTT | CASSPPRARMNTEAFF
TRBJ2-7 | TRBV18 | NA | TRBD1 | TGTGCCAGCTCACCTGGGGACAGCGCTCAGCAGTACTTC | CASSPGDSAQQYF
TRBJ2-7 | TRBV29-1 | NA | TRBD1 | TGCAGCGTTGGGGGACAGGGGGCTGCAAACTACGAGCAGTACTTC | CSVGGQGAANYEQYF
TRBJ1-1 | TRBV18 | NA | NA | TGTGCCAGCTCATCCACAGACAACACTGAAGCTTTCTTT | CASSSTDNTEAFF